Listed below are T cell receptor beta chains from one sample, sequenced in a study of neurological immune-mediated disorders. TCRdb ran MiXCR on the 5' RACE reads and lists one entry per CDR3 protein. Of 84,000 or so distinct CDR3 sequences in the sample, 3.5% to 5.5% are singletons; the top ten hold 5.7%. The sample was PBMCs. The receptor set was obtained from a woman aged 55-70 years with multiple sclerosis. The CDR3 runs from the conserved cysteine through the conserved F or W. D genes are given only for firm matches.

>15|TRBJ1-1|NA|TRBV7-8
CASSLRERTNTEAFF
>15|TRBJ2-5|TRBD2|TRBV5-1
CASSPPSSGQETQYF
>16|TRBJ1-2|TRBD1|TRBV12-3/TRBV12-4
CASRTPGDRDFYGYTF
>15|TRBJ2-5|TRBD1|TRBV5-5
CASSLAPQGSETQYF
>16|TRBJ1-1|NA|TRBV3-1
CASSQVGLGMNTEAFF
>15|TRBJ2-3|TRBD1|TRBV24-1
CATSGPDRGLDTQYF
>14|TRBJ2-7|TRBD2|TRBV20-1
CSALQLSGVYEQYF
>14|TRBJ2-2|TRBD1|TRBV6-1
CASRDRQNTGELFF
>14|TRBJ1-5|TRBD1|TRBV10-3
CAISSGQGNQPQHF
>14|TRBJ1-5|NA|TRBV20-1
CSAREGGGVQPQHF
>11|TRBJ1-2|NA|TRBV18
CASSPVDGYTF
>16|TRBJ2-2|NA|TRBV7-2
CASSLAPGPNTGELFF
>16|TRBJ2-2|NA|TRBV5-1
CASSQGMDRKTGELFF
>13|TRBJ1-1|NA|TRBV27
CASSLTAGTEAFF
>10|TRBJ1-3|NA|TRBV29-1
CSVAGNTIYF
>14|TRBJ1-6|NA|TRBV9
CASSATLRDSPLHF
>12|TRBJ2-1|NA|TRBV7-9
CANSLVSLEQFF
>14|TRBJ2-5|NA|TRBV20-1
CSATFGRGDGTQYF
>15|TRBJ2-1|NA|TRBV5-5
CASSLVGQKNNEQFF
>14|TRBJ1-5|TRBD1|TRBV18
CASSPQGAGQPQHF
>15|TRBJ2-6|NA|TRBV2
CASSPLASGANVLTF
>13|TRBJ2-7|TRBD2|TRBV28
CASTGGRAYEQYF
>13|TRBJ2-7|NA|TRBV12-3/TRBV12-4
CASSRKGGYEQYF
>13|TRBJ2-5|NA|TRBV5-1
CASSLALQETQYF
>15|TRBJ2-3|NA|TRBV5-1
CASSFPRGTTDTQYF
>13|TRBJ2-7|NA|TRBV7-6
CASSLDGDLEQYF
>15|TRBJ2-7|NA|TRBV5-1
CASSLGRSLSYEQYF
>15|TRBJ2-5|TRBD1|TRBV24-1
CATSAQGMGEETQYF
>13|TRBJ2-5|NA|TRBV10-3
CAIMPGPQETQYF
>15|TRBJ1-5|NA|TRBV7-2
CASSLGAGVNQPQHF
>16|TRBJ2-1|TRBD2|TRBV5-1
CASSLGTSGKYNEQFF
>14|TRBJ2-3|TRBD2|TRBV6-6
CASSPLGRGLTQYF
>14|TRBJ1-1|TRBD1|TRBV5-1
CASSRWTGNTEAFF
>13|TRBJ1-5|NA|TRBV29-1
CSVDSGGGQPQHF
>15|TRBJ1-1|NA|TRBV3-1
CASSPTPVMNTEAFF
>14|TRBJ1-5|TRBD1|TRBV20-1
CSARADRGNQPQHF
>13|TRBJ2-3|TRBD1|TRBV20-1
CSARQGASDTQYF
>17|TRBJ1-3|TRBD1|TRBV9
CASSVGIGGSSGNTIYF
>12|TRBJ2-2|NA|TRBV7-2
CASLRGIGELFF
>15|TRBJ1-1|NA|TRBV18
CASSPTDGANTEAFF
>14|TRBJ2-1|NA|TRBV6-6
CASSYPGGDNEQFF
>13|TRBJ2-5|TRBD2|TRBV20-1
CSAPRLAQETQYF
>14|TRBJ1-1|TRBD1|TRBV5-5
CASSFSGGNTEAFF
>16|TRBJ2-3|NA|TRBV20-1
CSARDLRGESTDTQYF
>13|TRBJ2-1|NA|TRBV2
CASSEVRMNEQFF
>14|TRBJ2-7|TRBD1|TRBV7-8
CASSRTGEPYEQYF
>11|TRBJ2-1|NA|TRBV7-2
CASSQSGEQFF
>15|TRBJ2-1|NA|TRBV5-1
CASSLSRGNYNEQFF
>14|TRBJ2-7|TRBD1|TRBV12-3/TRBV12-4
CASLGQGISYEQYF
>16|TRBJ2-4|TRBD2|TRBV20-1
CSAGKNSGLAKNIQYF
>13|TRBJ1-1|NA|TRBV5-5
CASNGGVLTQAFF
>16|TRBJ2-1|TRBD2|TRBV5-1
CASSYPGTSGVDEQFF
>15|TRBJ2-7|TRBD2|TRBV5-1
CASSPRTSGGYEQYF
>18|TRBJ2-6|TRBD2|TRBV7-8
CASSVLTSGGVGANVLTF
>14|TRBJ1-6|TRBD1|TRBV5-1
CASSFSGTASDCHF
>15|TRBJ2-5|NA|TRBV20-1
CSARGLGGLGETQYF
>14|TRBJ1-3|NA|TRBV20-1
CSAPAASSGNTIYF
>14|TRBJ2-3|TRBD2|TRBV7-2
CASSLSGGPDTQYF
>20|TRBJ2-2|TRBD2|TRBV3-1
CASSQQRGASGVYSTGELFF